This TCR beta chain emerged from a study of cytomegalovirus exposure and HLA in healthy donors. As for the study in general: An earlier analysis found around 120 million unique TCR beta sequences from around 180 million T cells.

A few counts support this clone. Its target is not known. Vbeta (60) and Jbeta (13) primers were used in the PCR. Method: immunoSEQ multiplex PCR; TCRdb's copy keeps in-frame clones and lacks some. The profile covers approximately 120,000 clones, with roughly a tenth appearing a single time and around 5% taken by the ten largest. The donors, nominally healthy at sampling, likely had unrecorded immune exposures. Study-level results: Common viral pathogens seemed to be connected with several of the most significant clusters, according to a later analysis. The availability of immune exposure information extended only to CMV serostatus.

This CDR3 contains 15 residues. Germline lookup yields CDR1 MNHEY and CDR2 SVGAGI. V was clipped by 0 bases and J by 3 bases, with 12 bases between them. The material sequenced was PBMCs. The chain couples TRBV6-5 to TRBJ2-7; TRBD1 is a possible D gene (5 bases). This receptor was taken from a woman in her late teens or twenties in good health and CMV-seropositive. The CDR3 here is CASSYSRQGSYEQYF. The DNA for the CDR3 is TGTGCCAGCAGTTACTCACGGCAGGGAAGCTACGAGCAGTACTTC.